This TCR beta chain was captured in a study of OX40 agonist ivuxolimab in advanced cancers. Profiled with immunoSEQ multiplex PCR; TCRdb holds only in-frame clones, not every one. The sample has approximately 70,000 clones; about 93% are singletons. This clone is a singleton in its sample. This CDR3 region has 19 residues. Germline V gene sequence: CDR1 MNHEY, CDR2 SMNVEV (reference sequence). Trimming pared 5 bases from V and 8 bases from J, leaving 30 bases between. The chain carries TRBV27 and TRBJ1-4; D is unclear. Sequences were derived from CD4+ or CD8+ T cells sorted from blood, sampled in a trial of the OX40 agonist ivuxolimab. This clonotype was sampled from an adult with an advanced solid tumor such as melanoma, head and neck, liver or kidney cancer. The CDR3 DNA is TGTGCCAGCAGTGAGCTCCGGACGGCGGACCTACGTCCCAAGGAAAAACTGTTTTTT. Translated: CASSELRTADLRPKEKLFF.